A single TCR beta chain is shown here with its context. Trimming shortened V by 5 bases and J by 4 bases, and 11 bases separated the two germline ends. The germline V gene has CDR1 SEHNR and CDR2 FQNEAQ (reference sequence). The CDR3 has 13 residues. The entry originates in a study of blood T cells in healthy people across ages. The authors ran a second PCR of about 7 to 11 cycles using a sample-barcoded 5' primer and a J-beta primer mix. In TCRdb, the 5' RACE reads were re-called with MiXCR into one record per CDR3 protein. Of just over 1 million distinct CDR3 sequences in the sample, over 35% were seen once.

The source is a woman in her fifties or sixties in good health. The sequenced sample consisted of blood. This chain connects TRBV7-9 to TRBJ1-2, with TRBD1 as a possible D gene (6 bases). The CDR3 spells CASSRGQSYGYTF. CDR3 nucleotides: TGTGCCAGCAGCCGAGGACAGTCCTATGGCTACACCTTC.